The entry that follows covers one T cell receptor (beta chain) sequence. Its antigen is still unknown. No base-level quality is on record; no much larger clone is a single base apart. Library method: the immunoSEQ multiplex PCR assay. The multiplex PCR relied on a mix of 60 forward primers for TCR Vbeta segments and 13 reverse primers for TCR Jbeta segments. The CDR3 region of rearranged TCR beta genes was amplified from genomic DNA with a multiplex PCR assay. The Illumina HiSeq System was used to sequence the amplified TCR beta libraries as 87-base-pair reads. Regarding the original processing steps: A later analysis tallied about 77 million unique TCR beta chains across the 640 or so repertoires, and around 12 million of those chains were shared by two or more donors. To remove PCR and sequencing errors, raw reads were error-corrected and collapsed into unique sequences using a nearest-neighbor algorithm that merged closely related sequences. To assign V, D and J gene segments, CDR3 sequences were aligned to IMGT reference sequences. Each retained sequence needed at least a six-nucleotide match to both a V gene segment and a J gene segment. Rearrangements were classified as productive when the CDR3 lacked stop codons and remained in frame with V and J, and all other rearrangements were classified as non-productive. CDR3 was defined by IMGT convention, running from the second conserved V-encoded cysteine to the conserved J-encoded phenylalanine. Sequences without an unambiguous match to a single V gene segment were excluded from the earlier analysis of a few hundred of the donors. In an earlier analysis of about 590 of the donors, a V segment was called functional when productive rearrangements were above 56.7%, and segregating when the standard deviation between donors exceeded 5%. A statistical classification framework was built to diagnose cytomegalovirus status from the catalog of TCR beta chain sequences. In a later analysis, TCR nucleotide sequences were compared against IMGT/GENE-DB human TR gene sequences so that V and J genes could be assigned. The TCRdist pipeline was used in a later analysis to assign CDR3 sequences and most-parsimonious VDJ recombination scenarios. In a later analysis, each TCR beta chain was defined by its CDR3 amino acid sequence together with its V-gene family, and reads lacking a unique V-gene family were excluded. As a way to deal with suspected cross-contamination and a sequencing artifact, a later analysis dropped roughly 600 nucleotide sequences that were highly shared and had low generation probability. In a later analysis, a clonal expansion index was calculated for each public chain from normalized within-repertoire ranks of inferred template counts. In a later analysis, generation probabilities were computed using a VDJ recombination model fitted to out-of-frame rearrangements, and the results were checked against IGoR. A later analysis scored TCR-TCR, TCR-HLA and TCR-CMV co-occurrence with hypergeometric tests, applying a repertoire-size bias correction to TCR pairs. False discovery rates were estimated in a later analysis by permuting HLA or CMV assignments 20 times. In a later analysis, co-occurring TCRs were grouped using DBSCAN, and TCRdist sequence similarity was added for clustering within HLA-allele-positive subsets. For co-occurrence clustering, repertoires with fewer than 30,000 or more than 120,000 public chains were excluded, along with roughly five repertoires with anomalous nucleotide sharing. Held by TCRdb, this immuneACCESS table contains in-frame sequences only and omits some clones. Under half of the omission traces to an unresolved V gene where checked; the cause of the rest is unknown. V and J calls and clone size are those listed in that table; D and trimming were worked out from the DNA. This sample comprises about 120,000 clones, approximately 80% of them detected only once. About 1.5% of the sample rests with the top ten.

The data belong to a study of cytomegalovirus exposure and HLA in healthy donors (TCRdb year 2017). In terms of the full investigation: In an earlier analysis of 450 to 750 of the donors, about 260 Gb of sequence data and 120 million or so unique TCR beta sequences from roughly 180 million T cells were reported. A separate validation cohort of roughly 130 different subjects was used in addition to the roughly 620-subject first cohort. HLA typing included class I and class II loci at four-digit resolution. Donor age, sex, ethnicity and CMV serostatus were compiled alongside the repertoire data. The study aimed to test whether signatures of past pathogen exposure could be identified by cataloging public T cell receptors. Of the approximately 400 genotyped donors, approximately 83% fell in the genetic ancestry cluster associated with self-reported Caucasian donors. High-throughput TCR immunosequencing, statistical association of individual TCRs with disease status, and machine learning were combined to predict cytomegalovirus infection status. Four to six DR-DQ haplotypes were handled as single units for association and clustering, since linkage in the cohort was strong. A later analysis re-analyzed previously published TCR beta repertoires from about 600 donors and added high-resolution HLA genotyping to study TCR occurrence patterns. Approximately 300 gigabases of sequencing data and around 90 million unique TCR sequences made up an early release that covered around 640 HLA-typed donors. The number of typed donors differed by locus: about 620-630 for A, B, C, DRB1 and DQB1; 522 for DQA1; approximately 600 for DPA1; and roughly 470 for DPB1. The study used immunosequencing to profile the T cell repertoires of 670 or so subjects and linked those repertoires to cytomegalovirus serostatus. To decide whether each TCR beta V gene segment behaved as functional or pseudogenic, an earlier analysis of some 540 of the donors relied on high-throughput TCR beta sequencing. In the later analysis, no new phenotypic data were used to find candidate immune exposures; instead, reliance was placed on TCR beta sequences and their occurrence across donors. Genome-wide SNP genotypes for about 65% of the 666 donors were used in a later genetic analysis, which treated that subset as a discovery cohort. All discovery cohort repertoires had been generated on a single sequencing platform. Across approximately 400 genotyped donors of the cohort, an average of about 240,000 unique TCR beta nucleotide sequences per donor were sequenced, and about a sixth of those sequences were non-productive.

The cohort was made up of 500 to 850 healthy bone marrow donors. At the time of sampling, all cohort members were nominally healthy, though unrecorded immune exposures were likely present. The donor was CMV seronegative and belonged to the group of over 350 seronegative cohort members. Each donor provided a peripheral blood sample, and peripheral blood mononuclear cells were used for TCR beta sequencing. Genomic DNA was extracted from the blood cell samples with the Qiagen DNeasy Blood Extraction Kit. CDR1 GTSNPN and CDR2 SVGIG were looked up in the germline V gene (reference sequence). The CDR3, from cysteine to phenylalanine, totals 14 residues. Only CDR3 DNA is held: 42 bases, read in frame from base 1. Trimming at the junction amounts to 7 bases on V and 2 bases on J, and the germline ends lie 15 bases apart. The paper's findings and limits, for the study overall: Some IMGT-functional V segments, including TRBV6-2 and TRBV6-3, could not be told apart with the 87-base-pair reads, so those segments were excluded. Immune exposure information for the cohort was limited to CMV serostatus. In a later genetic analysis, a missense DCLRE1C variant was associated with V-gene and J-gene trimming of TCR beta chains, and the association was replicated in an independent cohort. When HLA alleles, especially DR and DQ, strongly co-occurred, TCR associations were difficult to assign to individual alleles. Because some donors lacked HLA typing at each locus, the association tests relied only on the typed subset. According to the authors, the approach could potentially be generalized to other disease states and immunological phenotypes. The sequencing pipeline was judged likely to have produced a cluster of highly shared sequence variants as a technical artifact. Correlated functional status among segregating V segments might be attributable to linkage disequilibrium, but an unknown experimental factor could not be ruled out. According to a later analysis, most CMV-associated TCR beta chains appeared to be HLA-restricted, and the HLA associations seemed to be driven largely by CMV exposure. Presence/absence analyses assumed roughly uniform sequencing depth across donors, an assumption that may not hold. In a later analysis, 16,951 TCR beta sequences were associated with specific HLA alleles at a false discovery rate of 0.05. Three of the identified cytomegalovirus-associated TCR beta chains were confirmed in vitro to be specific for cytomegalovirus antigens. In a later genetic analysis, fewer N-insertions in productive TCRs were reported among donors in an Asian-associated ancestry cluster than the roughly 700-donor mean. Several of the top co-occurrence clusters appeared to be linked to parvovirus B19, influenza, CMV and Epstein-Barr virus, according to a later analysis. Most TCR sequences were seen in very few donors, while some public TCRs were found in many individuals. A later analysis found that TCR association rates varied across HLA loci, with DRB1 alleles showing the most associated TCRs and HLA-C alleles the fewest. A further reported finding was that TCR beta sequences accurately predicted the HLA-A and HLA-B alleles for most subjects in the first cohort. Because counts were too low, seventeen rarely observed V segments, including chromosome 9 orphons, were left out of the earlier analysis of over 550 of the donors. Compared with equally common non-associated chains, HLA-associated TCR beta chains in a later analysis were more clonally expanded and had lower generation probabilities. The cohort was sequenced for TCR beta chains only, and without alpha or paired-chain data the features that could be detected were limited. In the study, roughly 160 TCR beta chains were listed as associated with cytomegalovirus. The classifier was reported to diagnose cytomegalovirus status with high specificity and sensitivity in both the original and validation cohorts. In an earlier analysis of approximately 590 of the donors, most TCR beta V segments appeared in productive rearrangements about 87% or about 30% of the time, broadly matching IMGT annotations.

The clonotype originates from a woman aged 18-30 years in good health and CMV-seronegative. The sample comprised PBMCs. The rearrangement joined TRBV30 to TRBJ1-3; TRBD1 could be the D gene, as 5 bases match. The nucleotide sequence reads TGTGCCTCGTGGGCAAGGGGCGCTGGAAACACCATATATTTT. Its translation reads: CASWARGAGNTIYF.